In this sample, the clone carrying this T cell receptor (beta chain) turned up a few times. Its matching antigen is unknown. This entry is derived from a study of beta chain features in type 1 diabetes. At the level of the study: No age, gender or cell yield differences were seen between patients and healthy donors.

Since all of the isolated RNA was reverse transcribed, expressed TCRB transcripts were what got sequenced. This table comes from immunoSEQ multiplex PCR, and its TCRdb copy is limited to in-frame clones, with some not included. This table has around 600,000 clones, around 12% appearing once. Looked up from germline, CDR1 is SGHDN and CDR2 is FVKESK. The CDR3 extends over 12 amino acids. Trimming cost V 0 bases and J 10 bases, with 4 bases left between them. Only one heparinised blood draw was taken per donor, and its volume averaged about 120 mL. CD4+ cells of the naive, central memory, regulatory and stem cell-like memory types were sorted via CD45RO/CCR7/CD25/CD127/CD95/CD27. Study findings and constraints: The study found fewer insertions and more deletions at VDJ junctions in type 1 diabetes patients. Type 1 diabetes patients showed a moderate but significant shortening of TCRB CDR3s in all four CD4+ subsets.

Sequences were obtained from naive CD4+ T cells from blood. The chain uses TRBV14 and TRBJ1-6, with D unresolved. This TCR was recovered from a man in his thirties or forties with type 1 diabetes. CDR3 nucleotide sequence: TGTGCCAGCAGCCAAGAGTGGTCACCCCTCCACTTT. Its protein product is CASSQEWSPLHF.